Presented here are 30 T cell receptor beta chains from one specimen sequenced in a study of blood T cell repertoires in COVID-19. Here immunoSEQ multiplex PCR was the method, and the copy in TCRdb shows in-frame clones only, minus some. The sample holds approximately 170,000 clones, about 86% seen once. The source material was peripheral blood. The receptors were sampled from a man in his fifties with active or convalescent COVID-19.

The table lists this clone with a count of one. The chain uses TRBV7-7 and TRBJ2-5, with a possible D match to TRBD2 (6 bases). V shed 8 bases and J shed 2 bases, with 21 bases lying between them. The germline CDR1 and CDR2 sequences are SSHAT and FNYEAQ (reference sequence). The CDR3 runs 16 residues. CDR3 nucleotides: TGTGCCAGCTCCTTACGGGCGGGATCCGTGCAAGAGACCCAGTACTTC. It translates to CASSLRAGSVQETQYF.

CDR3 sequence: CASSLPDRTYEQYF. The CDR3 nucleotides read TGCGCCAGCAGCTTACCAGACAGGACCTACGAGCAGTACTTC. This chain links TRBV5-1 with TRBJ2-7, with D perhaps TRBD1 (6 bases). V was trimmed by 2 bases and J by 2 bases, leaving 11 bases between them. The CDR3 covers 14 residues. The germline CDR1 and CDR2 sequences are SGHRS and YFSETQ.

The genes are TRBV28 and TRBJ1-2; D is perhaps TRBD1 (5 bases). Per the germline V gene, CDR1 is MDHEN and CDR2 is SYDVKM. V shed 4 bases and J shed 5 bases, with 17 bases lying between them. This CDR3 has 15 amino acids. CDR3 protein: CASSWGDGGIYGYTF. CDR3 coding DNA: TGTGCCAGCAGTTGGGGGGACGGGGGAATTTATGGCTACACCTTC.

The CDR3 loop reads CAISSDRAVNTIYF. DNA of the CDR3: TGTGCCATCAGCTCGGACAGGGCGGTAAACACCATATATTTT. The rearrangement joins TRBV10-3 to TRBJ1-3; 8 nucleotides align to TRBD1. Germline V gene sequence: CDR1 ENHRY, CDR2 SYGVKD. This CDR3 contains 14 residues. Trimming cost V 6 bases and J 6 bases; bases outside gene matches: 7.

The chain recombines TRBV18 with TRBJ2-2; D may be TRBD2 (6 bases). Trimming cost V 2 bases and J 4 bases, with 14 bases left between them. The V gene's germline CDR1 is KGHSH and CDR2 LQKENI. The CDR3 sequence is 16 residues long. The chain's CDR3 is CASSPSQLAGTGELFF. CDR3 nucleotide sequence: TGTGCCAGCTCACCAAGTCAACTAGCCGGCACCGGGGAGCTGTTTTTT.

This chain uses TRBV12-3 or TRBV12-4 with TRBJ1-6; D gene ambiguous. Trimming pared 7 bases from V and 14 bases from J, leaving 18 bases between. The length of the CDR3 is 13 residues. CDR3 coding DNA: TGTGCCAGCACCCAACCCCCGGGAGGGTCCCTCCACTTT. Protein product: CASTQPPGGSLHF.

The V call is TRBV28, the J call TRBJ2-4; TRBD1 might be the D (6 bases). This CDR3 has 14 amino acids. V gave up 2 bases and J gave up 4 bases, with 9 bases separating them. The germline CDR1 and CDR2 sequences are MDHEN and SYDVKM. This CDR3 is CASSLGQNKNIQYF. The CDR3 nucleotides read TGTGCCAGCAGTTTAGGACAGAATAAAAACATTCAGTACTTC.

This chain's CDR3 is CASSPQGVETQYF. The CDR3 bases are TGTGCCAGCAGCCCACAGGGGGTTGAGACCCAGTACTTC. J is TRBJ2-5 and V is TRBV11-3; TRBD1 aligns across 8 bases. V was pared by 5 bases and J by 5 bases, with 4 bases of the junction left unmatched. Germline V gene data show CDR1 as SGHNT and CDR2 as YENEEA. The CDR3 has 13 amino acids.

J is TRBJ1-5 and V is TRBV18, with D perhaps matching TRBD1 (6 bases). CDR3 length: 17 residues. Looked up from germline, CDR1 is KGHSH and CDR2 is LQKENI. The V gene lost 2 bases and the J gene lost 9 bases, with 23 bases spanning the gap. Here the CDR3 reads CASSPRPRTAESMPQHF. In DNA form, the CDR3 reads TGTGCCAGCTCACCAAGACCGCGGACAGCTGAGAGTATGCCCCAGCATTTT.

The chain couples TRBV9 to TRBJ2-1; TRBD2 agrees at 9 bases. V lost 0 bases and J lost 8; bases outside the gene matches: 12. Germline assignment: CDR1 SGDLS and CDR2 YYNGEE. This CDR3 is 17 amino acids long. This chain's CDR3 is CASSVGARGGLADEQFF. CDR3 coding DNA: TGTGCCAGCAGCGTAGGGGCGCGGGGGGGCCTTGCGGATGAGCAGTTCTTC.

The rearrangement uses TRBV6-1 and TRBJ1-2; D ambiguous. Per germline, CDR1 MNHNS and CDR2 SASEGT. The CDR3 is made up of 16 amino acids. V was shortened by 3 bases and J by 2 bases, with 16 bases between the two germline ends. Written as DNA, the CDR3 is TGTGCCAGCAGTGACCCGCAAGGGCGAGGGAACTATGGCTACACCTTC. Its protein is CASSDPQGRGNYGYTF.

This chain uses TRBV28 with TRBJ2-7, with D perhaps matching TRBD1 (5 bases). Trimming pared 6 bases from V and 0 bases from J, leaving 15 bases between. The CDR3 length is 15 residues. Germline CDR1 and CDR2: MDHEN and SYDVKM. The CDR3 spells CASSADSYNSYEQYF. CDR3 in DNA: TGTGCCAGCAGCGCCGACAGTTACAACTCCTACGAGCAGTACTTC.

This sequence joins TRBV7-2 and TRBJ2-5; D is unclear. CDR3 length equals 12 residues. The V end was cut by 1 base, the J end by 5 bases, with 5 bases between. Germline values: CDR1 SGHTA, CDR2 FQGNSA. The CDR3 DNA reads as TGTGCCAGCAGCTTAGGCAGGGAGACCCAGTACTTC. This sequence encodes CASSLGRETQYF.

This clone has a single count. The chain is built from TRBV12-3 or TRBV12-4 and TRBJ1-2; maybe TRBD1 (6 bases). The ends were cut back, 3 bases at V and 8 bases at J, with 13 bases in the middle. The CDR3 runs 13 residues. The CDR3 reads CASSLGQTGGYTF. CDR3 nucleotides: TGTGCCAGCAGTTTGGGGCAGACAGGCGGCTACACCTTC.

V gene TRBV5-1 combines with J gene TRBJ1-2, with D maybe TRBD1 (5 bases). The CDR3 length is 15 residues. V was shortened by 1 base and J by 6 bases, with 16 bases between the two germline ends. Germline V lookup: CDR1 SGHRS, CDR2 YFSETQ. The chain's CDR3 is CASSLREPGEDGYTF. The CDR3 coding sequence is TGCGCCAGCAGCTTGCGGGAGCCGGGGGAGGATGGCTACACCTTC.

The chain joins TRBV19 to TRBJ2-1, with TRBD2 matching over 14 bases. Germline V gives CDR1 LNHDA, CDR2 SQIVND (reference sequence). This CDR3 spans 20 amino acids. V lost 4 bases and J lost 1; bases outside the gene matches: 12. DNA for the CDR3: TGTGCCAGTAGTACGTTCTATGGACTAGCGGGAGGTAGATCCTACAATGAGCAGTTCTTC. The encoded protein is CASSTFYGLAGGRSYNEQFF.

The chain employs TRBV5-1 and TRBJ1-2; 7 bases map to TRBD1. CDR3 size: 17 residues. The J segment lost 4 bases and the V segment lost 4 bases, leaving 16 bases of the junction unmatched. The germline V gene has CDR1 SGHRS and CDR2 YFSETQ. Here the CDR3 DNA reads TGCGCCAGCAGCCCTATGCAAGCTGTACAGGGGTCCTATGGCTACACCTTC. Translating gives CASSPMQAVQGSYGYTF.

The chain uses TRBV4-2 and TRBJ2-5; TRBD2 aligns across 9 bases. The CDR3 loop spans 15 amino acids. J was trimmed by 5 bases and V by 0 bases; bases with no gene match: 4. Per the germline V gene, CDR1 is LGHNA and CDR2 is YNFKEQ. The CDR3, as DNA: TGTGCCAGCAGCCAAGAGTTTGGGACTAGCGAGACCCAGTACTTC. This codes for CASSQEFGTSETQYF.

This clone was seen only once. The chain joins TRBV28 to TRBJ1-5, with D perhaps TRBD1 (6 bases). There are 15 residues in the CDR3. Germline CDR1 is MDHEN and CDR2 is SYDVKM. Deletions cut 6 bases from V and 0 bases from J, with 12 bases between. This chain's CDR3 is CASSEGQYSNQPQHF. In DNA, the CDR3 is TGTGCCAGCAGCGAAGGACAGTATAGCAATCAGCCCCAGCATTTT.

This clone has a single count. The chain is built from TRBV28 and TRBJ1-5; tentative D call: TRBD1 (6 bases). CDR3 length: 18 amino acids. V lost 3 bases and J 4 bases, leaving 22 bases between the germline ends. The germline V gene encodes CDR1 MDHEN and CDR2 SYDVKM. The CDR3 region is CASSFPTGGVGGNQPQHF. The CDR3 region has the DNA TGTGCCAGCAGTTTCCCGACCGGGGGGGTAGGGGGGAATCAGCCCCAGCATTTT.

This sequence joins TRBV5-5 and TRBJ1-1; maybe TRBD1 (6 bases). CDR3 size: 14 residues. V lost 3 bases, J lost 2 bases, and 11 bases lay in between. In germline, CDR1 is SGHKS, CDR2 YYEKEE (reference sequence). The CDR3 DNA reads TGTGCCAGCAGCTCCAGGGGTCGCAACACTGAAGCTTTCTTT. The encoded protein is CASSSRGRNTEAFF.

The chain is built from TRBV18 and TRBJ1-2; 8 positions match TRBD1. CDR1 KGHSH and CDR2 LQKENI come from the germline V gene. The V segment lost 1 base and the J segment 6 bases; nucleotides outside the gene matches: 7. This CDR3 contains 15 residues. The CDR3 DNA reads TGTGCCAGCTCACCACTAGGACAGGGAGCCGATGGCTACACCTTC. Protein sequence: CASSPLGQGADGYTF.

The rearrangement joins TRBV19 to TRBJ1-1; 9 bases line up with TRBD1. Germline CDR1 and CDR2: LNHDA and SQIVND (reference sequence). J lost 5 bases, V lost 2 bases, and 3 bases had no gene match. There are 14 residues in the CDR3. The CDR3 DNA follows: TGTGCCAGTAGTATAACAGGGGGCAGAACTGAAGCTTTCTTT. Its protein is CASSITGGRTEAFF.

The rearrangement uses TRBV5-1 and TRBJ1-2; 9 positions match TRBD1. Germline V lookup: CDR1 SGHRS, CDR2 YFSETQ. The CDR3 is 13 amino acids. V gave up 4 bases and J gave up 6 bases; unmatched junction bases: 4. CDR3 sequence: CASSKRQGDGYTF. The CDR3 DNA follows: TGCGCCAGCAGCAAACGACAGGGGGATGGCTACACCTTC.

This rearrangement joins TRBV5-3 to TRBJ1-6; D perhaps matches TRBD1 (5 bases). TRBV5-3 is identified as an open reading frame with a role that is uncertain. The V end was cut by 8 bases, the J end by 9 bases, with 18 bases between. The CDR3 loop spans 14 amino acids. In DNA form, the CDR3 reads TGTGCCAGCTTCCCGAGGAGGGGAAGTTCACCCCTCCACTTT. This codes for CASFPRRGSSPLHF.

This rearrangement joins TRBV28 to TRBJ1-5; the D gene is possibly TRBD1 (6 bases). CDR1 MDHEN and CDR2 SYDVKM come from the germline V gene. The CDR3 runs 14 residues. The V and J ends lost 5 bases and 6 bases respectively, with 14 bases between them. The CDR3 protein is CASSPGGGPQPQHF. The CDR3 region has the DNA TGTGCCAGCAGTCCTGGGGGGGGGCCTCAGCCCCAGCATTTT. The whole variable domain, filled in from reference TRBV28 and TRBJ1-5, reads DVKVTQSSRYLVKRTGEKVFLECVQDMDHENMFWYRQDPGLGLRLIYFSYDVKMKEKGDIPEGYSVSREKKERFSLILESASTNQTSMYLCASSPGGGPQPQHFGDGTRLSIL.

Comment on this clone: This sample also contains other DNA sequences that code for the same CDR3. The V and J genes are TRBV6-5 and TRBJ1-3, with TRBD1 matching 8 bases. CDR3 length: 16 residues. The V gene end was trimmed by 0 bases and the J gene end by 1 base; junction bases not matched to a gene: 2. CDR1 is MNHEY and CDR2 is SVGAGI in the germline V gene. Here the CDR3 DNA reads TGTGCCAGCAGTTACTCGGACAGGGCGTCTGGAAACACCATATATTTT. Its protein product is CASSYSDRASGNTIYF.

This clone was observed a handful of times. This chain's CDR3 is CASSQDLDKTEAFF. CDR3 nucleotide sequence: TGCGCCAGCAGCCAAGACCTGGACAAAACTGAAGCTTTCTTT. The V call is TRBV4-3, the J call TRBJ1-1; D might be TRBD1 (5 bases). CDR1 is LGHNA, CDR2 YSLEER, per germline. The ends were cut back, 0 bases at V and 5 bases at J, with 10 bases in the middle. The CDR3 totals 14 residues.

The chain employs TRBV7-2 and TRBJ1-2; D perhaps matches TRBD1 (6 bases). The CDR3 covers 13 residues. V dropped 5 bases and J dropped 6 bases, with 13 bases sitting between them. Germline CDR1 is SGHTA and CDR2 is FQGNSA. CDR3 loop: CASSPKTGNGYTF. The DNA for the CDR3 is TGTGCCAGCAGCCCAAAAACAGGGAATGGCTACACCTTC.

V is TRBV29-1 and J is TRBJ2-7; possible D gene TRBD1, 6 bases. CDR3 size: 13 residues. Germline V gene sequence: CDR1 SQVTM, CDR2 ANQGSEA. V was shortened by 2 bases and J by 6 bases, with 14 bases between the two germline ends. Written as DNA, the CDR3 is TGCAGCGTTGAAAGGCAGGGGATGGCCGAGCAGTACTTC. Its translation: CSVERQGMAEQYF.